The 10 T cell receptor beta chains below were found in one sample sequenced in a study of T-cell reconstitution after alpha-beta-depleted transplantation in children. Unique molecular identifiers tagged the TCRbeta library. Using its own MiXCR run on the PCR reads, TCRdb lists one record per CDR3 protein. Found here are 250,000 to 400,000 distinct CDR3 sequences, approximately 23% of them singletons; the top ten hold approximately 11%. Sequencing used PBMCs, mostly from graft donor cells, obtained 180 days after TCRalphabeta/CD19-depleted stem cell transplant. These receptor sequences come from a male patient aged 10 to 17 who had a stem cell transplant for acute lymphoblastic leukemia, so the T cells may come from the graft donor.

This clonotype was found a few times. CDR3 sequence: CAIESGANNEQFF. CDR3 DNA: TGTGCCATCGAAAGCGGAGCTAACAATGAGCAGTTCTTC. This sequence joins TRBV10-3 and TRBJ2-1; possible D gene TRBD2, 5 bases. Germline assignment: CDR1 ENHRY and CDR2 SYGVKD. CDR3 length equals 13 residues. Trimming pared 8 bases from V and 5 bases from J, leaving 13 bases between.

This clonotype came up a few times. The chain couples TRBV29-1 to TRBJ1-2; D gene uncertain. The CDR3 runs 14 residues. The V gene lost 1 base and the J gene lost 0 bases, with 9 bases spanning the gap. The V gene's germline CDR1 is SQVTM and CDR2 ANQGSEA. The CDR3 spells CSVEGGPANYGYTF. The CDR3 nucleotides read TGCAGCGTTGAAGGAGGGCCAGCTAACTATGGCTACACCTTC. The full variable domain, its missing parts supplied by reference TRBV29-1 and TRBJ1-2, is SAVISQKPSRDICQRGTSLTIQCQVDSQVTMMFWYRQQPGQSLTLIATANQGSEATYESGFVIDKFPISRPNLTFSTLTVSNMSPEDSSIYLCSVEGGPANYGYTFGSGTRLTVV.

This chain joins TRBV2 and TRBJ2-1, with no clear D. CDR3 size: 11 residues. Per the germline V gene, CDR1 is SNHLY and CDR2 is FYNNEI. V lost 6 bases, J lost 8 bases, and 8 bases lay in between. This CDR3 is CASRGNYEQFF. The CDR3 DNA reads as TGTGCCAGCAGGGGTAACTATGAGCAGTTCTTC.

There are many counts of this clonotype. The V call is TRBV12-3 or TRBV12-4, the J call TRBJ2-5; 8 bases map to TRBD1. The J segment lost 3 bases and the V segment lost 6 bases, leaving 15 bases of the junction unmatched. CDR3 length: 17 residues. The CDR3 region has the DNA TGTGCCAGCAGGTTCCGGCGCCTAGGACAGGGTGAAGAGACCCAGTACTTC. It encodes CASRFRRLGQGEETQYF.

This rearrangement joins TRBV9 to TRBJ2-3, with TRBD2 matching over 9 bases. Looked up from germline, CDR1 is SGDLS and CDR2 is YYNGEE. The V segment lost 2 bases and the J segment 3 bases; nucleotides outside the gene matches: 10. The length of the CDR3 is 17 residues. The DNA for the CDR3 is TGTGCCAGCAGCGTCCGGCTAGCGGGGAGACGTACAGATACGCAGTATTTT. Translated, it gives CASSVRLAGRRTDTQYF.

The V call is TRBV14, the J call TRBJ2-7; tentatively, D is TRBD1 (6 bases). Germline V gene sequence: CDR1 SGHDN, CDR2 FVKESK. This CDR3 is built from 15 residues. Trimming pared 1 base from V and 3 bases from J, leaving 13 bases between. The CDR3 region is CASSQAGTSRYEQYF. CDR3 nucleotides: TGTGCCAGCAGCCAAGCCGGGACATCCCGCTACGAGCAGTACTTC.

The chain employs TRBV15 and TRBJ2-5; TRBD2 might be the D (6 bases). V was shortened by 0 bases and J by 1 base, with 9 bases between the two germline ends. CDR3 length: 15 amino acids. CDR1 LNHNV and CDR2 YYDKDF come from the germline V gene (reference sequence). The chain's CDR3 is CATSRDPGAQETQYF. The CDR3 DNA reads as TGTGCCACCAGCAGAGATCCGGGAGCCCAAGAGACCCAGTACTTC.

This clonotype was seen a few times. This chain connects TRBV7-9 to TRBJ1-2, with D perhaps TRBD1 (6 bases). CDR1 and CDR2 from the germline V gene are SEHNR and FQNEAQ (reference sequence). This CDR3 is 13 amino acids long. Trimming stripped 4 bases from V and 4 bases from J, with 10 bases between. The chain's CDR3 is CASSWETGYGYTF. The CDR3 DNA sequence: TGTGCCAGCAGCTGGGAGACAGGCTATGGCTACACCTTC.

This chain uses TRBV20-1 with TRBJ2-5; D is ambiguous. Trimming took off 3 bases at V and 3 bases at J, with 11 bases between the two ends. This CDR3 region has 13 residues. Germline CDR1 is DFQATT and CDR2 is SNEGSKA (reference sequence). DNA for the CDR3: TGCAGTGCTAGGCACCGGATAGAAGAGACCCAGTACTTC. It specifies CSARHRIEETQYF.

This clonotype was observed a handful of times. The chain is built from TRBV6-5 and TRBJ1-2; D may be TRBD1 (5 bases). Per the germline V gene, CDR1 is MNHEY and CDR2 is SVGAGI. Between the trimmed V and J ends, which lost 5 bases and 0 bases, there was a span of 10 bases. This CDR3 has 14 residues. CDR3 region: CASSHRWTNYGYTF. The CDR3 nucleotides are TGTGCCAGCAGTCACAGGTGGACTAACTATGGCTACACCTTC.